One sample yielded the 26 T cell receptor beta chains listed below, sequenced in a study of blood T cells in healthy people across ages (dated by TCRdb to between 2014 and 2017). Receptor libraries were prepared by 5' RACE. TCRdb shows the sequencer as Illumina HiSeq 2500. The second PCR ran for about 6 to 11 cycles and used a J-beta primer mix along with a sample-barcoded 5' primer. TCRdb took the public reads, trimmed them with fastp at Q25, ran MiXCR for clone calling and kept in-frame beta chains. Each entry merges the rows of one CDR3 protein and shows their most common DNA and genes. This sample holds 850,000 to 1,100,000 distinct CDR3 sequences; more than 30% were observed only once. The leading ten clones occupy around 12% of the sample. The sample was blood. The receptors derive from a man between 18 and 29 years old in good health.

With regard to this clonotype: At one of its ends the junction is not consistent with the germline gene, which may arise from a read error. The CDR3, as DNA: TGTGCCAGCAGCCCAACGGACAGGGAACCTGGAGATACGCGGTATTTT. Amino acids: CASSPTDREPGDTRYF. This chain connects TRBV3-1 to TRBJ2-3, with 8 bases aligning to TRBD1. Germline V lookup: CDR1 LGHDT, CDR2 YNNKEL (reference sequence). This CDR3 is 16 amino acids long.

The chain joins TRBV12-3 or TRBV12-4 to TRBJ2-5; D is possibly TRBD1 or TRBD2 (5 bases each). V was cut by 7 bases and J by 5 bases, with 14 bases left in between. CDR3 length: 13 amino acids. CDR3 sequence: CASTKGRQETQYF. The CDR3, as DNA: TGTGCCAGCACTAAGGGACGGCAGGAGACCCAGTACTTC.

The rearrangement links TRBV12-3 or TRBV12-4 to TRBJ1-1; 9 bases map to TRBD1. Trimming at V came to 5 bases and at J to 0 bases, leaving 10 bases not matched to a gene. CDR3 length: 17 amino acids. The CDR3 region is CASSPPGTGSVNTEAFF. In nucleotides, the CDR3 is TGTGCCAGCAGTCCCCCGGGGACAGGGTCAGTGAACACTGAAGCTTTCTTT.

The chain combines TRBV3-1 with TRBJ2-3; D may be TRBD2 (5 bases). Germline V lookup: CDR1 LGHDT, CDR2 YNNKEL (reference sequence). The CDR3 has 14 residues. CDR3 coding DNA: TGTGCGAGCGGTTCCCGAAGTAGCACAGATACGCAGTATTTT. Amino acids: CASGSRSSTDTQYF.

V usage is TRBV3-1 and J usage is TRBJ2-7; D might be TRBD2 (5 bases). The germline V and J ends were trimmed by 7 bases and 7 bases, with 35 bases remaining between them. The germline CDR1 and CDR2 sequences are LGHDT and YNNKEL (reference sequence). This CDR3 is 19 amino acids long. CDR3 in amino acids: CASTKNPPIGVIVFDEQYF. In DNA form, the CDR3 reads TGTGCCAGCACCAAAAACCCCCCAATCGGGGTAATCGTGTTCGATGAGCAGTACTTC.

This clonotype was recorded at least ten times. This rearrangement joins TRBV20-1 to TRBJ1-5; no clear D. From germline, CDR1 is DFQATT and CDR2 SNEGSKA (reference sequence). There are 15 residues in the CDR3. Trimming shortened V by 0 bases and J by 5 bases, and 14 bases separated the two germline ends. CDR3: CSARDPGKRHQPQHF. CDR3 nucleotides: TGCAGTGCTAGAGACCCCGGGAAAAGGCATCAGCCCCAGCATTTT.

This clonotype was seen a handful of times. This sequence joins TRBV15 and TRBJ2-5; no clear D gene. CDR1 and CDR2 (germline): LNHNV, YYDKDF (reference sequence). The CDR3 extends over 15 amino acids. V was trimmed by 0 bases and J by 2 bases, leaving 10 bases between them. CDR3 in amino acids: CATSRDHEAQETQYF. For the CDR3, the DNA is TGTGCCACCAGCAGAGATCACGAAGCACAAGAGACCCAGTACTTC.

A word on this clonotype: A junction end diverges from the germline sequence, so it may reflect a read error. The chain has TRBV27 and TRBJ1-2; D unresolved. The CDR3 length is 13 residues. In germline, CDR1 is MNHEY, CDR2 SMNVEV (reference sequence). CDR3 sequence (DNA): TGTGCCAGCAGTTTCGGACCTAAGTATGGCTACACCTTC. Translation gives CASSFGPKYGYTF.

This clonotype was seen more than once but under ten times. The CDR3 DNA sequence: TGTGCCAGCAGCTGGACTAGCGGGGGAACCACAGATACGCAGTATTTT. As protein: CASSWTSGGTTDTQYF. V gene TRBV7-2 combines with J gene TRBJ2-3; 13 positions agree with TRBD2. V lost 4 bases to trimming and J lost 2 bases; unmatched junction nucleotides: 3. Germline loops: CDR1 SGHTA, CDR2 FQGNSA. The CDR3 is 16 residues long. Complete variable domain (other parts from reference TRBV7-2 and TRBJ2-3): GAGVSQSPSNKVTEKGKDVELRCDPISGHTALYWYRQSLGQGLEFLIYFQGNSAPDKSGLPSDRFSAERTGGSVSTLTIQRTQQEDSAVYLCASSWTSGGTTDTQYFGPGTRLTVL.

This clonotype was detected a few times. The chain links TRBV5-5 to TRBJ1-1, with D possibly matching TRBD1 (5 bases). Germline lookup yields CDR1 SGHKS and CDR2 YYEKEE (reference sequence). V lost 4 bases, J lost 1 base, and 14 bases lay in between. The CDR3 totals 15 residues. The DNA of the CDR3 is TGTGCCAGCAGCCCACCGGGACGCCGGAACACTGAAGCTTTCTTT. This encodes CASSPPGRRNTEAFF.

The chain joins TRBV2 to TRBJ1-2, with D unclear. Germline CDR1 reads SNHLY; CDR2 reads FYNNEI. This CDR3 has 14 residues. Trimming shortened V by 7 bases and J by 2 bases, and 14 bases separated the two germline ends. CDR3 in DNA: TGTGCCAGCACCTCCGGGGTGTCCAACTATGGCTACACCTTC. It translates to CASTSGVSNYGYTF.

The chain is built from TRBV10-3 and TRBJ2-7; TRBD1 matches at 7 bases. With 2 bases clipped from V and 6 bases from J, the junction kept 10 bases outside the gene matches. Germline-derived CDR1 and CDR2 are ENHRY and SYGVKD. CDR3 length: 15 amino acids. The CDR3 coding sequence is TGTGCCATCAGTGAGACCTCCCCTCGACAGGGCGAGCAGTACTTC. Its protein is CAISETSPRQGEQYF.

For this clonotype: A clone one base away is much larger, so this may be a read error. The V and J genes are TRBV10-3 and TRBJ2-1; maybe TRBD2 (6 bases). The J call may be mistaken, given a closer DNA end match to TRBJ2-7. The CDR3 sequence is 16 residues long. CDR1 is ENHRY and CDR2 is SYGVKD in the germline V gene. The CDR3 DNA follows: TGTGCCATCAGTGAGTCAGCCGGGAGCTCCTACAATGAGCAGTACTTC. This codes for CAISESAGSSYNEQYF.

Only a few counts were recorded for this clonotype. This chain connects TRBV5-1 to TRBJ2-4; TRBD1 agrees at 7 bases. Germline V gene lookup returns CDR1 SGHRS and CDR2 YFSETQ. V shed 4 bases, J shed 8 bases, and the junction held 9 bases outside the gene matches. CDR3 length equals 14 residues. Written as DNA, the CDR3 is TGCGCCAGCAGCCCGCAGGACAGGATGGACATTCAGTACTTC. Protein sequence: CASSPQDRMDIQYF.

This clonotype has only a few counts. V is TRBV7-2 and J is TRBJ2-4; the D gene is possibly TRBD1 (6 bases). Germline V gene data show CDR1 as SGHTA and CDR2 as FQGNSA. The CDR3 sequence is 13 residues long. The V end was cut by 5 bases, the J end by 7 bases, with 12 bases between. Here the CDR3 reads CASSPTGSNIQYF. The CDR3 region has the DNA TGTGCCAGCAGCCCGACAGGCTCGAACATTCAGTACTTC.

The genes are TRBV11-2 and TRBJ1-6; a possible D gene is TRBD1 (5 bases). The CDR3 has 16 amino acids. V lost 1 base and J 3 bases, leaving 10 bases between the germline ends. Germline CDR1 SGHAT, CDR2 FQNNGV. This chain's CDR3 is CASSLADSYYNSPLHF. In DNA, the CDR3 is TGTGCCAGCAGCTTAGCCGACAGTTACTATAATTCACCCCTCCACTTT.

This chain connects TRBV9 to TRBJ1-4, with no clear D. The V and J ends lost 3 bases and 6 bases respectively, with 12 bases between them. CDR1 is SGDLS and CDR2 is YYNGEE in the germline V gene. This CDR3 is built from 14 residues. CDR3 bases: TGTGCCAGCAGCGGAGGGCCGGACCATGAAAAACTGTTTTTT. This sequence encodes CASSGGPDHEKLFF. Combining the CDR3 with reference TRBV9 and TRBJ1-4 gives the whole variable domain DSGVTQTPKHLITATGQRVTLRCSPRSGDLSVYWYQQSLDQGLQFLIQYYNGEERAKGNILERFSAQQFPDLHSELNLSSLELGDSALYFCASSGGPDHEKLFFGSGTQLSVL.

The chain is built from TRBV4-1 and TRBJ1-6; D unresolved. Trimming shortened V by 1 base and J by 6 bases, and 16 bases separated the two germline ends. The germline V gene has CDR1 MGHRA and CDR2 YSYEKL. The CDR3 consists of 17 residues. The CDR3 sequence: CASSQVISKPVNSPLHF. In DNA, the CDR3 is TGCGCCAGCAGCCAAGTTATCTCAAAGCCGGTTAATTCACCCCTCCACTTT.

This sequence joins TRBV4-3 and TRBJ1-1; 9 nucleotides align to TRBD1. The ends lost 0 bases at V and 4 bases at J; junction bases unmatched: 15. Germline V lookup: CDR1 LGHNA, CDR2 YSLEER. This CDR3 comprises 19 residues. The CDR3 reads CASSQDWGQGLGSSTEAFF. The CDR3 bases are TGCGCCAGCAGCCAAGATTGGGGACAGGGATTGGGTTCTAGCACTGAAGCTTTCTTT.

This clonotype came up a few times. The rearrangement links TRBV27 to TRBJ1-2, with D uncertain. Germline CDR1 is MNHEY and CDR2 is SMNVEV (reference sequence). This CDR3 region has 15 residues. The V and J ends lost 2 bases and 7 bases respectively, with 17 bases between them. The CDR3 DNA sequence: TGTGCCAGCAGTTTAATGTTCGGAACGATATCTGGCTACACCTTC. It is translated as CASSLMFGTISGYTF.

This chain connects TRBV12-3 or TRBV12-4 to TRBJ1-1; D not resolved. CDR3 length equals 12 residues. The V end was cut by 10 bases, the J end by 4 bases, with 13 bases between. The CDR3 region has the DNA TGTGCCATCGGACGGGCGCTCACTGAAGCTTTCTTT. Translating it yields CAIGRALTEAFF.

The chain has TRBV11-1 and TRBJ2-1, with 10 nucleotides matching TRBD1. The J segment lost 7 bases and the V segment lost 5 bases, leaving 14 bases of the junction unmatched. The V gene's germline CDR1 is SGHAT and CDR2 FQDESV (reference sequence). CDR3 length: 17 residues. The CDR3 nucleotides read TGTGCCAGCAGCCCGAATTTCTGGGACAGGGGTGGGAATGAGCAGTTCTTC. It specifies CASSPNFWDRGGNEQFF.

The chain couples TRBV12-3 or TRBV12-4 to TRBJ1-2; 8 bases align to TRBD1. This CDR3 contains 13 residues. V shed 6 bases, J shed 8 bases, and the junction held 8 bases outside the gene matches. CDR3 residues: CASRTGTGGGYTF. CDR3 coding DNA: TGTGCCAGCAGAACCGGAACAGGGGGAGGCTACACCTTC.

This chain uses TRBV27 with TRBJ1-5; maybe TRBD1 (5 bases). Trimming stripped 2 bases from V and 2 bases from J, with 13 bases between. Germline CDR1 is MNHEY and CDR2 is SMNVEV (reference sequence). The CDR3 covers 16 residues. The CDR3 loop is CASSLESQGRNQPQHF. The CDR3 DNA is TGTGCCAGCAGTTTAGAGAGTCAGGGTCGCAATCAGCCCCAGCATTTT.

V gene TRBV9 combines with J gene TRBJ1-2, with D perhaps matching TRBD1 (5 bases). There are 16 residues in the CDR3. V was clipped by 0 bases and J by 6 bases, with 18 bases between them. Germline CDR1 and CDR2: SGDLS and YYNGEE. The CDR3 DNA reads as TGTGCCAGCAGCGTAGATCGGCAGGGAATTATTCATGGCTACACCTTC. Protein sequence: CASSVDRQGIIHGYTF. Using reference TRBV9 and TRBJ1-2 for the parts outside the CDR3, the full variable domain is DSGVTQTPKHLITATGQRVTLRCSPRSGDLSVYWYQQSLDQGLQFLIQYYNGEERAKGNILERFSAQQFPDLHSELNLSSLELGDSALYFCASSVDRQGIIHGYTFGSGTRLTVV.

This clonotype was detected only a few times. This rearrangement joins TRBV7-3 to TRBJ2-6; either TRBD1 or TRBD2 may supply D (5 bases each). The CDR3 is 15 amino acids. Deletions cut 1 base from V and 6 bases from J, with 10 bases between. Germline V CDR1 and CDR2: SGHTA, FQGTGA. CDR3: CASSLNGGEANVLTF. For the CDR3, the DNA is TGTGCCAGCAGCTTAAATGGGGGAGAGGCCAACGTCCTGACTTTC.